The TCR beta chain under discussion was sequenced for a study of blood T cell repertoires in COVID-19. Across the whole study: COVID-19 samples, acute and convalescent, were from the United States, Italy and Spain.

TCRdb's table, derived via immunoSEQ multiplex PCR, lists solely in-frame clones and lacks some. Of 86,000 or so clones detected, 82% appear once; the ten largest clones hold more than 1%. The CDR3 spans 16 residues. Between the trimmed V and J ends, which lost 2 bases and 4 bases, there was a span of 18 bases. In germline, CDR1 is MNHEY, CDR2 SVGAGI. Sequenced sample: peripheral blood. This TCR came from a woman aged 80 or over with acute or convalescent COVID-19. The chain links TRBV6-5 to TRBJ2-7; D might be TRBD2 (5 bases). CDR3: CASSYTRGSGAYEQYF. DNA of the CDR3: TGTGCCAGCAGTTACACGCGTGGGAGCGGTGCGTACGAGCAGTACTTC.